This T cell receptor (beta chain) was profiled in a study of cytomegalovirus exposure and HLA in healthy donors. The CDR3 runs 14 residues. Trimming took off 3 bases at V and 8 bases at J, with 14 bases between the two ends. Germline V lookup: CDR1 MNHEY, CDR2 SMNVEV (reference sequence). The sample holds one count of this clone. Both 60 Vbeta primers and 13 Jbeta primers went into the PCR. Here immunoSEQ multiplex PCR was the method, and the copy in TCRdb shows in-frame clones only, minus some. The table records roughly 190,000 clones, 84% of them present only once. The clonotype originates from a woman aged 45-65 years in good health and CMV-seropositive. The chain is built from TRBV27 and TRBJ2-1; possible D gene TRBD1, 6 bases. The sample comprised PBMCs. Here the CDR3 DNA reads TGTGCCAGCAGTTTGTTCGCAGGGGTCCATGAGCAGTTCTTC. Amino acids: CASSLFAGVHEQFF.